The rows below give T cell receptor beta chains drawn from one sample of a study of regulatory T cells in long-lasting Graves disease. A single record per CDR3 protein comes from TCRdb applying MiXCR to the multiplex PCR reads. The sample includes about 620,000 distinct CDR3 sequences, roughly 15% seen only once; the top ten take 18%. The same data also contributed to another study, on T cells in Graves' hyperthyroidism and ophthalmopathy.

The starting material was peripheral blood mononuclear cells (PBMCs), obtained at new diagnosis, from a patient treated with antithyroid drugs. These receptors came from a woman in her 30s with Graves disease. Both conserved end residues are part of each CDR3. A D gene is named only where the DNA matches it firmly. For some rows the clone size is stated as once, few or many, or as a class when expanded; others skip it.

CASSLTGAIYGYTF	TGTGCCAGCAGTTTGACAGGGGCGATATATGGCTACACCTTC	TRBD1	NA	TRBJ1-2	TRBV6-5
CASSIHRGGREQYF	TGTGCCAGCAGCATTCACCGCGGGGGGCGCGAGCAGTACTTC	TRBD2	NA	TRBJ2-7	TRBV27
CSASYRGRDGYTF	TGCAGTGCTAGCTACAGGGGGCGGGATGGCTACACCTTC	TRBD1	many	TRBJ1-2	TRBV20-1
CASSFSQNTEAFF	TGTGCCAGCAGCTTCTCTCAGAACACTGAAGCTTTCTTT	NA	many	TRBJ1-1	TRBV7-2
CATSDRGQGGSNEKLFF	TGTGCCACCAGTGACCGAGGACAGGGAGGATCGAATGAAAAACTGTTTTTT	TRBD1	NA	TRBJ1-4	TRBV24-1
CASSGEVGYGQPQHF	TGTGCCAGCAGTGGGGAAGTGGGCTACGGTCAGCCCCAGCATTTT	NA	many	TRBJ1-5	TRBV6-1
CSVRSYRGSVETQYF	TGCAGTGTTCGTAGTTATCGGGGGTCGGTGGAGACCCAGTACTTC	NA	many	TRBJ2-5	TRBV20-1
CASSPVDRNNSPLHF	TGCGCCAGCAGCCCAGTGGACAGGAATAATTCACCCCTCCACTTT	TRBD1	few	TRBJ1-6	TRBV5-1
CATSDFSGRGSVDEQFF	TGTGCCACCAGTGATTTTTCCGGTCGCGGGAGTGTGGATGAGCAGTTCTTC	TRBD2	few	TRBJ2-1	TRBV24-1
CASSLSGTNEKLFF	TGTGCCAGCTCGCTCAGTGGCACTAATGAAAAACTGTTTTTT	NA	few	TRBJ1-4	TRBV18
CSASRGGSAGETQYF	TGCAGTGCCTCACGGGGCGGGAGTGCTGGAGAGACCCAGTACTTC	TRBD2	many	TRBJ2-5	TRBV20-1
CASSEISGRRATQYF	TGTGCCAGCAGTGAGATTAGCGGGAGGAGGGCTACGCAGTATTTT	TRBD2	many	TRBJ2-3	TRBV2
CASSFQGLGEKLFF	TGTGCCAGCAGTTTCCAGGGTTTAGGTGAAAAACTGTTTTTT	NA	few	TRBJ1-4	TRBV6-2/TRBV6-3
CASSVTPGQGPYEQYF	TGTGCCAGCAGTGTGACGCCGGGACAGGGCCCCTACGAGCAGTACTTC	TRBD1	many	TRBJ2-7	TRBV6-1
CASRGGRDRPYEQYF	TGTGCCAGCAGGGGGGGACGGGACAGACCCTACGAGCAGTACTTC	NA	few	TRBJ2-7	TRBV3-1
CASSYSKTAPQHF	TGTGCCAGCAGTTACTCTAAGACAGCGCCCCAGCATTTT	NA	many	TRBJ1-5	TRBV6-2/TRBV6-3
CASTRKGLRETQYF	TGTGCCAGCACCAGAAAGGGACTCAGAGAGACCCAGTACTTC	NA	many	TRBJ2-5	TRBV28
CASSPTGAGNTVYF	TGTGCCAGCAGCCCAACAGGGGCTGGAAACACCGTATATTTT	TRBD1	NA	TRBJ1-3	TRBV7-8
CASSLAGVGNTEAFF	TGTGCCAGCAGCTTAGCGGGGGTGGGGAACACTGAAGCTTTCTTT	NA	many	TRBJ1-1	TRBV7-9
CAVRTGGHTEAFF	TGTGCCGTCAGGACAGGTGGTCACACTGAAGCTTTCTTT	TRBD1	many	TRBJ1-1	TRBV28
CASTGGTGVLGYTF	TGTGCCAGCACCGGTGGGACCGGGGTCTTAGGCTACACCTTC	NA	many	TRBJ1-2	TRBV7-2
CASSPPETGVRDTQYF	TGCGCCAGCAGCCCCCCCGAGACAGGGGTAAGGGATACGCAGTATTTT	TRBD1	NA	TRBJ2-3	TRBV5-1
CASSPGQGASFSGNTIYF	TGTGCCAGCAGTCCGGGACAGGGGGCCTCTTTCTCTGGAAACACCATATATTTT	TRBD1	NA	TRBJ1-3	TRBV6-1
CSASRGSGELFF	TGCAGTGCTAGCCGGGGTTCCGGGGAGCTGTTTTTT	NA	few	TRBJ2-2	TRBV20-1
CASSRGTGESQETQYF	TGTGCCAGCAGCCGAGGGACAGGGGAATCACAAGAGACCCAGTACTTC	TRBD1	many	TRBJ2-5	TRBV27
CASSLPGLAGREQYF	TGTGCCAGCAGCCTCCCGGGGCTAGCGGGACGCGAGCAGTACTTC	TRBD2	few	TRBJ2-7	TRBV7-2
CASQTGDYGYTF	TGTGCCAGCCAAACAGGGGATTATGGCTACACCTTC	TRBD1	many	TRBJ1-2	TRBV28
CASSFDFGEQFF	TGTGCCAGCAGCTTTGATTTCGGTGAGCAGTTCTTC	NA	few	TRBJ2-1	TRBV11-1
CASLAGQVSYNEQFF	TGCGCCAGCTTGGCTGGACAGGTCTCCTACAATGAGCAGTTCTTC	TRBD1	NA	TRBJ2-1	TRBV10-2
CSARDLDRGRMNTEAFF	TGCAGTGCTAGAGATTTAGACAGGGGGCGCATGAACACTGAAGCTTTCTTT	TRBD1	many	TRBJ1-1	TRBV20-1
CASSLGGTVYEKLFF	TGTGCCAGCAGCCTGGGGGGAACTGTGTATGAAAAACTGTTTTTT	NA	NA	TRBJ1-4	TRBV7-9
CASSRTGLPTDTQYF	TGTGCCAGCAGTCGAACAGGACTACCAACAGATACGCAGTATTTT	NA	many	TRBJ2-3	TRBV2
CASSPDSSGRETQYF	TGTGCCAGCAGTCCAGACAGTTCGGGACGGGAGACCCAGTACTTC	NA	many	TRBJ2-5	TRBV28
CASGLDRGSEAFF	TGTGCTAGTGGTTTAGACAGGGGCAGTGAAGCTTTCTTT	TRBD1	many	TRBJ1-1	TRBV12-5
CATSDTRQGNEQFF	TGTGCCACCAGTGACACTAGGCAGGGCAATGAGCAGTTCTTC	NA	NA	TRBJ2-1	TRBV24-1
CSARDKTSGRIYEQYF	TGCAGTGCTAGAGATAAAACTAGCGGGAGGATTTACGAGCAGTACTTC	TRBD2	NA	TRBJ2-7	TRBV20-1
CASNKGTGVANYGYTF	TGTGCCAGCAACAAAGGAACAGGGGTAGCTAACTATGGCTACACCTTC	TRBD1	NA	TRBJ1-2	TRBV11-2
CASSYNRDTEAFF	TGTGCCAGCAGCTATAATAGGGACACTGAAGCTTTCTTT	NA	many	TRBJ1-1	TRBV3-1
CASSHRTGINQPQHF	TGTGCCAGCAGCCACCGGACAGGGATCAATCAGCCCCAGCATTTT	TRBD1	few	TRBJ1-5	TRBV14
CASSSGTGHKLFF	TGTGCCAGCAGTAGCGGGACAGGGCATAAACTGTTTTTT	TRBD1	many	TRBJ1-4	TRBV28
CASSSDSIAKNIQYF	TGTGCCAGCAGTTCCGACAGCATAGCCAAAAACATTCAGTACTTC	NA	NA	TRBJ2-4	TRBV6-2/TRBV6-3
CASSLETSPSYNEQFF	TGTGCCAGCAGCTTGGAGACTAGTCCCTCCTACAATGAGCAGTTCTTC	NA	few	TRBJ2-1	TRBV5-5